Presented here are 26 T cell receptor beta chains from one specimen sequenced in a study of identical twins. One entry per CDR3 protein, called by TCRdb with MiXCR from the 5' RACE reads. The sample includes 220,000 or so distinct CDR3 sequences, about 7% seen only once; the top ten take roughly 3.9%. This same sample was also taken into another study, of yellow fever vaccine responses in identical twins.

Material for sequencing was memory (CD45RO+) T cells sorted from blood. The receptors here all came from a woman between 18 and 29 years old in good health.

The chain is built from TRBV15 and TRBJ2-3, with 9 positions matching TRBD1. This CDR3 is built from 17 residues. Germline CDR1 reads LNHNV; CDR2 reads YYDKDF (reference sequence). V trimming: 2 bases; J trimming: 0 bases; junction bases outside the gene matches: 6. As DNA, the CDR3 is TGTGCCACCAGCAGAAGCATGGGACAGGGAAGCACAGATACGCAGTATTTT. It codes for CATSRSMGQGSTDTQYF.

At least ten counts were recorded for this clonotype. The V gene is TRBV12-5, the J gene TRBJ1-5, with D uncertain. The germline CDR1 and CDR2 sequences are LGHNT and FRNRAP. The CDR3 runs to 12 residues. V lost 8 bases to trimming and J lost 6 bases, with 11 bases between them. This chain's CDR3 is CASSLPGQPQHF. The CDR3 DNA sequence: TGTGCTAGTAGTCTCCCAGGTCAGCCCCAGCATTTT.

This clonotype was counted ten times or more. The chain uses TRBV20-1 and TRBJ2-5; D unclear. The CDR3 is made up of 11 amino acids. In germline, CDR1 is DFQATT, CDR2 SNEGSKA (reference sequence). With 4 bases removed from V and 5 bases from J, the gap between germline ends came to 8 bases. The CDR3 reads CSATGVETQYF. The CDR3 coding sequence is TGCAGTGCTACTGGGGTCGAGACCCAGTACTTC.

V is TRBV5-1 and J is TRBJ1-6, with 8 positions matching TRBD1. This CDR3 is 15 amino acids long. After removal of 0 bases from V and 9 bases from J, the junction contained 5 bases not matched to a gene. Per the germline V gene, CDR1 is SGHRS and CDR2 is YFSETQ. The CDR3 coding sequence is TGCGCCAGCAGCTTGGAAGACAGGGGAAGTTCACCCCTCCACTTT. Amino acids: CASSLEDRGSSPLHF.

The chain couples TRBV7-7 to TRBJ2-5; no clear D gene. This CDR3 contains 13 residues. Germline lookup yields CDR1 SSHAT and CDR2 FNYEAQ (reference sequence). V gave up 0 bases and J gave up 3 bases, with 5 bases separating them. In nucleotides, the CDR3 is TGTGCCAGCAGCTTAGCTCAGAAAGAGACCCAGTACTTC. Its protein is CASSLAQKETQYF.

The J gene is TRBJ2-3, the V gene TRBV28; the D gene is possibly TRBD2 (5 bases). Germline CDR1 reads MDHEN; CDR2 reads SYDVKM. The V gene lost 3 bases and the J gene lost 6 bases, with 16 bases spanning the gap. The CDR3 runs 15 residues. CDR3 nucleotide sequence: TGTGCCAGCAGTTTTCGGGCTAGCTCCTCGGATACGCAGTATTTT. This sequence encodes CASSFRASSSDTQYF.

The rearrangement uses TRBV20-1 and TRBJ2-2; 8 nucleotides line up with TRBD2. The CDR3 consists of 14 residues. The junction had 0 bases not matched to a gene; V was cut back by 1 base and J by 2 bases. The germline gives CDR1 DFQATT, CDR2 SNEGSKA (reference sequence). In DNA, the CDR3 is TGCAGTGCTAGAGTAGCGGGAAACACCGGGGAGCTGTTTTTT. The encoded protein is CSARVAGNTGELFF.

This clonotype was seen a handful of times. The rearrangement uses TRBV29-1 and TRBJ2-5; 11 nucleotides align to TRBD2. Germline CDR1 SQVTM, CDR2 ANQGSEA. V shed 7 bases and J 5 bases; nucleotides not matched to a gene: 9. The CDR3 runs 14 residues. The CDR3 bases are TGCAGCGCCCTTAGCGGGAGGGCCCTGGAGACCCAGTACTTC. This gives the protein CSALSGRALETQYF. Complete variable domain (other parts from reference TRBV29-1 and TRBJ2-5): SAVISQKPSRDICQRGTSLTIQCQVDSQVTMMFWYRQQPGQSLTLIATANQGSEATYESGFVIDKFPISRPNLTFSTLTVSNMSPEDSSIYLCSALSGRALETQYFGPGTRLLVL.

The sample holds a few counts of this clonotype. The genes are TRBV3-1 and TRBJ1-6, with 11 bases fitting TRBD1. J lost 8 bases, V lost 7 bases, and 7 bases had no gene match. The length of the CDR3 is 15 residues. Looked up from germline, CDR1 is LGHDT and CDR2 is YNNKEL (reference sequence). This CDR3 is CASTRKGQGDSPLHF. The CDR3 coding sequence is TGTGCCAGCACCCGAAAGGGACAGGGGGATTCACCCCTCCACTTT.

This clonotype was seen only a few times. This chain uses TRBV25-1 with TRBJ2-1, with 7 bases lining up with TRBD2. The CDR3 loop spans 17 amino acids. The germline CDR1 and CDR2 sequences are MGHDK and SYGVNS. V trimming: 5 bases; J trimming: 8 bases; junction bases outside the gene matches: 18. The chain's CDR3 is CASSPSSGGGGLDEQFF. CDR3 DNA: TGTGCCAGCAGTCCCTCCTCGGGGGGAGGCGGGCTCGATGAGCAGTTCTTC.

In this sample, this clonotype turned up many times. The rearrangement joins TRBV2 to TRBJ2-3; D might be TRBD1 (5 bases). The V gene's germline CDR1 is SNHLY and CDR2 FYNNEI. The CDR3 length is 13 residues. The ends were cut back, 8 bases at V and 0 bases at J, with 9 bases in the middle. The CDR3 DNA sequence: TGTGCCAGCCAGGCAGGGAGCACAGATACGCAGTATTTT. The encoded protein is CASQAGSTDTQYF.

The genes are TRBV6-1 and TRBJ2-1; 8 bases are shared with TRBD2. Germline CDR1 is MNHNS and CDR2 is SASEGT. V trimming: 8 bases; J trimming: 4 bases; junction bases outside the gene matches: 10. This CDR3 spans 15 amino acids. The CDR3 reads CASLPLAAYYNEQFF. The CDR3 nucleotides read TGTGCCAGCCTACCACTAGCGGCCTATTACAATGAGCAGTTCTTC.

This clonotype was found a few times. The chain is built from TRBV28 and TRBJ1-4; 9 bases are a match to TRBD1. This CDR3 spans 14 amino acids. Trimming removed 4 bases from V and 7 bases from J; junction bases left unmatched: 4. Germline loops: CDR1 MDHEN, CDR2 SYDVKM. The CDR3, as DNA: TGTGCCAGCAGTTGGGGACAGGGTAGTGAAAAACTGTTTTTT. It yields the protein CASSWGQGSEKLFF.

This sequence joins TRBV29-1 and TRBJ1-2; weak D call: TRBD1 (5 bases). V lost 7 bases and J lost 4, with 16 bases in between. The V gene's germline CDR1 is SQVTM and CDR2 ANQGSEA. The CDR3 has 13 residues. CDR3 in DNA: TGCAGCGCGCGCGGGGGGGGTAGCTATGGCTACACCTTC. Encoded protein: CSARGGGSYGYTF.

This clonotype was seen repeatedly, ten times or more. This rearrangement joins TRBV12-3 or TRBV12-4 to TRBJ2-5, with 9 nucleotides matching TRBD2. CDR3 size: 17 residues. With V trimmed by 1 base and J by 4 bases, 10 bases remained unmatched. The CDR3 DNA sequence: TGTGCCAGCAGTTTAGGGATAGCGGGAGAATCATCAGAGACCCAGTACTTC. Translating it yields CASSLGIAGESSETQYF.

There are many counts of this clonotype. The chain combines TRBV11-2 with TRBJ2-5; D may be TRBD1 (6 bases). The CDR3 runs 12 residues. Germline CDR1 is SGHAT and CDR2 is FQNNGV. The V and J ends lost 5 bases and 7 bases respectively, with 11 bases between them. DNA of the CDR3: TGTGCCAGCAGCACACAGGGACGGACCCAGTACTTC. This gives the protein CASSTQGRTQYF.

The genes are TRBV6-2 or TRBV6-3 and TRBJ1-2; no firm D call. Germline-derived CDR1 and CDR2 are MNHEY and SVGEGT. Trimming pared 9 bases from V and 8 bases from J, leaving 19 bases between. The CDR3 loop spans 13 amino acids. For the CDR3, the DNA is TGTGCCAGTCAGGACGGACTTCTTGGCGGCTACACCTTC. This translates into CASQDGLLGGYTF.

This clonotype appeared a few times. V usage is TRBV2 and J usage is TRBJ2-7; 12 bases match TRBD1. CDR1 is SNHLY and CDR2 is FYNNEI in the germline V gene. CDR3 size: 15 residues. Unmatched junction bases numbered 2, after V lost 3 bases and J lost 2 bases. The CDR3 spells CASSEGQGATYEQYF. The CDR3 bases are TGTGCCAGCAGTGAGGGACAGGGGGCTACCTACGAGCAGTACTTC.

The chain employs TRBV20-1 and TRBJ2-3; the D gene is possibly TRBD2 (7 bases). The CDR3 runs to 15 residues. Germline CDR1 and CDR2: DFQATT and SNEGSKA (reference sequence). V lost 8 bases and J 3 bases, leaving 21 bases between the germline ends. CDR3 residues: CSPPWGGSQTDTQYF. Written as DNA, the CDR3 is TGCAGTCCCCCGTGGGGGGGCTCACAAACAGATACGCAGTATTTT.

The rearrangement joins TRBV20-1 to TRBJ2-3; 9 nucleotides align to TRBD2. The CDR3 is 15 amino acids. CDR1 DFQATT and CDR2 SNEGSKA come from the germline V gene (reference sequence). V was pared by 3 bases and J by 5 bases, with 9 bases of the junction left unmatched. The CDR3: CSASDGTSRGDTQYF. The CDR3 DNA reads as TGCAGTGCTAGTGATGGGACTAGCCGGGGAGATACGCAGTATTTT.

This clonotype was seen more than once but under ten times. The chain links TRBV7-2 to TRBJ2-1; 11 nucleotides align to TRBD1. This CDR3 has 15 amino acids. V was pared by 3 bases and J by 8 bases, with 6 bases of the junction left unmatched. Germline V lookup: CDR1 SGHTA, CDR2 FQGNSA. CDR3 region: CASSFSGQGVYEQFF. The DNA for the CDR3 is TGTGCCAGCAGCTTTTCGGGACAGGGGGTCTATGAGCAGTTCTTC. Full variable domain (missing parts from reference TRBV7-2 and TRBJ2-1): GAGVSQSPSNKVTEKGKDVELRCDPISGHTALYWYRQSLGQGLEFLIYFQGNSAPDKSGLPSDRFSAERTGGSVSTLTIQRTQQEDSAVYLCASSFSGQGVYEQFFGPGTRLTVL.

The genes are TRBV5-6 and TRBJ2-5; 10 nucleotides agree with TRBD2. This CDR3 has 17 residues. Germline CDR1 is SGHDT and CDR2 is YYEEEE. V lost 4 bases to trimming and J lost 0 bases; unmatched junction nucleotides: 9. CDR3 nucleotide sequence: TGTGCCAGCAGCCAGCGGGGGGGAAGGGGGTACCAAGAGACCCAGTACTTC. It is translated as CASSQRGGRGYQETQYF. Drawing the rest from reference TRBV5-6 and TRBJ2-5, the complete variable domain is DAGVTQSPTHLIKTRGQQVTLRCSPKSGHDTVSWYQQALGQGPQFIFQYYEEEERQRGNFPDRFSGHQFPNYSSELNVNALLLGDSALYLCASSQRGGRGYQETQYFGPGTRLLVL.

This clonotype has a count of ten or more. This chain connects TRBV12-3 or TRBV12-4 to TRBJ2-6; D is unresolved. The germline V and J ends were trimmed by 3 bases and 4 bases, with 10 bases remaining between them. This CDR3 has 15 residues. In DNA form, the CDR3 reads TGTGCCAGCAGTTTTCTGGCTACGGGGGCCAACGTCCTGACTTTC. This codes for CASSFLATGANVLTF.

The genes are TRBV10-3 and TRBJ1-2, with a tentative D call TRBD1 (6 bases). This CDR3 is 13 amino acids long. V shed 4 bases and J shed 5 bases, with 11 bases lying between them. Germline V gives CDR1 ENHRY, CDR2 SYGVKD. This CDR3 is CAISAGEGYGYTF. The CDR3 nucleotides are TGTGCCATCAGTGCAGGGGAAGGTTATGGCTACACCTTC.

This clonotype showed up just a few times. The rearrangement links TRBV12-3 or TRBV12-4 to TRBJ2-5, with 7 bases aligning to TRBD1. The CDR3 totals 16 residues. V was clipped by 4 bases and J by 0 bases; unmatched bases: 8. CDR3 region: CASSSSGRGNQETQYF. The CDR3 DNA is TGTGCCAGCAGTTCCTCTGGCAGGGGGAACCAAGAGACCCAGTACTTC.

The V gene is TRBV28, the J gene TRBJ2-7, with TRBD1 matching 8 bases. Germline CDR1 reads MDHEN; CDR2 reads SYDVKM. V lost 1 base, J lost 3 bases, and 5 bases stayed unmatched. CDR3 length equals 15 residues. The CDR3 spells CASSLFAGGGYEQYF. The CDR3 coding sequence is TGTGCCAGCAGTTTATTCGCAGGGGGCGGCTACGAGCAGTACTTC.